Sequencing of this TCR beta chain was carried out in a study of blood T cell repertoires in COVID-19. At the level of the study: COVID-19 samples, acute and convalescent, were from the United States, Italy and Spain.

The V gene lost 6 bases and the J gene lost 3 bases, with 9 bases spanning the gap. CDR1 and CDR2 (germline): MDHEN, SYDVKM. This CDR3 comprises 13 residues. Study processing details: The authors estimated nucleated cell counts from reference gene primer amplification. This table comes from immunoSEQ multiplex PCR, and its TCRdb copy is limited to in-frame clones, with some not included. That table furnishes V, J and clone size, whereas the DNA furnished D and trimming. The data contain approximately 290,000 clones, approximately 83% of them singletons. Seattle patients were enrolled while actively infected and followed longitudinally.

Material: peripheral blood. The rearrangement joins TRBV28 to TRBJ1-5; no firm D call. This sequence was found in a person aged 70 to 85 with COVID-19, enrolled during active disease. CDR3 bases: TGTGCCAGCAGGTCGGTTGACAATCAGCCCCAGCATTTT. It is translated as CASRSVDNQPQHF.